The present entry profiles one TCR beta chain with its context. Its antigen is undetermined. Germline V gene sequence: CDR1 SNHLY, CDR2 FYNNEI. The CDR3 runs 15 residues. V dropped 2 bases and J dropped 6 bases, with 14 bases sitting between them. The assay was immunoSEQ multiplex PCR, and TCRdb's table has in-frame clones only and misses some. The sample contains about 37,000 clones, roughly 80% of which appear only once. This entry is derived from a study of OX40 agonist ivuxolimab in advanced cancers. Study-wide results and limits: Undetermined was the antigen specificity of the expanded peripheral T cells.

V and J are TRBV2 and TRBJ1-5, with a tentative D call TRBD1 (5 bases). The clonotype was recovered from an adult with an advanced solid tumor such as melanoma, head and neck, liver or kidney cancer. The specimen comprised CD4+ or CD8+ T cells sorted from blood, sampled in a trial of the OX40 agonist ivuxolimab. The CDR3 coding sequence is TGTGCCAGCAGTGAATCCCAGGGCCTCGTTCAGCCCCAGCATTTT. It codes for CASSESQGLVQPQHF.